A single sample gave rise to the 7 T cell receptor beta chains below, sequenced in a study of CD8 T cells in ankylosing spondylitis. MiXCR was run by TCRdb on the 5' RACE reads, yielding one entry per CDR3 protein. The sample contains 250,000 to 400,000 distinct CDR3 sequences, around 10% of which appear only once. The sequenced material came from blood, either unsorted or a sorted T cell fraction (not recorded which). All receptors derive from a female donor with ankylosing spondylitis or in good health (not recorded which).

This clonotype was counted many times. V usage is TRBV5-1 and J usage is TRBJ2-3, with D uncertain. With 5 bases removed from V and 2 bases from J, the gap between germline ends came to 12 bases. CDR3 length: 14 amino acids. CDR1 and CDR2 (germline): SGHRS, YFSETQ. CDR3 nucleotides: TGCGCCAGCAGTGGGGTAGGTTTCACAGATACGCAGTATTTT. Amino acids: CASSGVGFTDTQYF.

This clonotype was seen many times. J is TRBJ2-1 and V is TRBV20-1, with TRBD2 identical over 14 bases. The CDR3 contains 18 residues. J gave up 2 bases and V 5 bases, and 11 bases lay outside the gene matches. The germline CDR1 and CDR2 sequences are DFQATT and SNEGSKA (reference sequence). CDR3 sequence: CSADRLAGGPGTYNEQFF. CDR3 nucleotides: TGCAGTGCTGACCGACTAGCGGGAGGGCCGGGGACCTACAATGAGCAGTTCTTC.

As for this clonotype: Just one base apart from a much larger clone, this may be a read error. The chain uses TRBV5-1 and TRBJ2-5; D might be TRBD2 (5 bases). The CDR3 length is 15 residues. Trimming stripped 4 bases from V and 3 bases from J, with 16 bases between. Germline loops: CDR1 SGHRS, CDR2 YFSETQ. CDR3 region: CASSDKFSVKETQYF. CDR3 bases: TGCGCCAGCAGCGATAAGTTTAGCGTGAAAGAGACCCAGTACTTC.

Of note for this clonotype: A read error is possible here, since a much larger clone lies one base away. This rearrangement joins TRBV12-3 or TRBV12-4 to TRBJ2-1; 10 positions agree with TRBD1. This CDR3 has 16 amino acids. CDR3 protein: CAGSTGDRGGYNEQFF. CDR3 DNA sequence: TGTGCCGGCAGTACTGGGGACAGGGGTGGCTACAATGAGCAGTTCTTC.

This clonotype was seen a few times. The chain recombines TRBV6-1 with TRBJ2-5, with 8 positions matching TRBD2. The CDR3 has 15 amino acids. Germline assignment: CDR1 MNHNS and CDR2 SASEGT. J was trimmed by 2 bases and V by 6 bases; bases with no gene match: 8. Here the CDR3 DNA reads TGTGCCAGCAGGACCTCGGGCGGGGGGCAAGAGACCCAGTACTTC. Residues: CASRTSGGGQETQYF.

This clonotype was seen a handful of times. The V call is TRBV5-1, the J call TRBJ2-4; no definite D call. CDR3 size: 14 residues. Germline CDR1 and CDR2: SGHRS and YFSETQ. The ends were cut back, 0 bases at V and 8 bases at J, with 12 bases in the middle. The CDR3 nucleotides are TGCGCCAGCAGCTTGGGGACCAGTAGTGACATTCAGTACTTC. Translating it yields CASSLGTSSDIQYF. Together with reference TRBV5-1 and TRBJ2-4, the CDR3 gives the full variable domain: KAGVTQTPRYLIKTRGQQVTLSCSPISGHRSVSWYQQTPGQGLQFLFEYFSETQRNKGNFPGRFSGRQFSNSRSEMNVSTLELGDSALYLCASSLGTSSDIQYFGAGTRLSVL.

This clonotype was seen ten or more times. The rearrangement joins TRBV7-9 to TRBJ2-1; tentative D call: TRBD2 (5 bases). Germline V lookup: CDR1 SEHNR, CDR2 FQNEAQ (reference sequence). V was pared by 3 bases and J by 7 bases, with 7 bases between. The CDR3 totals 12 residues. CDR3 sequence (DNA): TGTGCCAGCAGCTTGGAGGTGAATGAGCAGTTCTTC. Translated, it gives CASSLEVNEQFF.